This T cell receptor beta chain stems from a study of blood T cell repertoires in COVID-19. Study-wide context: Material from acute and convalescent COVID-19 was sourced from the United States, Italy and Spain. From T cells, B-cell-depleted T cells, or PBMCs came the material, which was cDNA or gDNA.

V lost 4 bases and J lost 2, with 6 bases in between. The CDR3 totals 12 residues. The germline CDR1 and CDR2 sequences are SGHRS and YFSETQ. Seattle researchers signed up patients amid active infection and tracked them longitudinally. Assay used: immunoSEQ multiplex PCR; TCRdb lists only in-frame clones, some missing. The table has approximately 200,000 clones, more than 75% seen once; the top ten hold roughly 18%. The receptor was isolated from a person aged 70 to 85 with COVID-19, enrolled during active disease. The chain joins TRBV5-1 to TRBJ1-1; D is undetermined. The sequenced material came from peripheral blood. The CDR3 DNA reads TGCGCCAGCAGCCGGGGTAACACTGAAGCTTTCTTT. Protein sequence: CASSRGNTEAFF.